The 28 T cell receptor beta chains reported below all come from one sample, sequenced in a study of T cells in Graves' hyperthyroidism and ophthalmopathy. Authors of the study amplified TCR beta CDR3 regions from RNA transcripts. The HTBI primer set was used in a first-round RT-PCR of the TCR CDR3. Each CDR3 protein is one row after TCRdb ran MiXCR on the multiplex PCR reads. The sample holds about 420,000 distinct CDR3 sequences; 15% to 18% are singletons and the top ten take around 14%. The sequencing input was blood. These receptors all come from a woman in her late teens or twenties with Graves' hyperthyroidism.

This clonotype was counted ten times or more. The genes are TRBV6-1 and TRBJ2-1; 13 bases align to TRBD2. The CDR3 is 14 amino acids. J gave up 10 bases and V 6 bases, and 6 bases lay outside the gene matches. The germline gives CDR1 MNHNS, CDR2 SASEGT. The CDR3 spells CASSMGLAGLEQFF. Written as DNA, the CDR3 is TGTGCCAGCAGCATGGGACTAGCGGGGCTCGAGCAGTTCTTC.

This clonotype was seen a few times. The V call is TRBV24-1, the J call TRBJ2-7, with D perhaps matching TRBD1 or TRBD2 (5 bases each). The germline V gene has CDR1 KGHDR and CDR2 SFDVKD. CDR3 length: 13 amino acids. V was shortened by 12 bases and J by 3 bases, with 17 bases between the two germline ends. The CDR3 region has the DNA TGTGCCGACGGGGCAGTGGAAGACTACGAGCAGTACTTC. This encodes CADGAVEDYEQYF.

This clonotype was seen only a few times. This sequence joins TRBV5-1 and TRBJ2-1, with TRBD2 as a possible D gene (6 bases). The CDR3 covers 16 residues. The V end was cut by 5 bases, the J end by 0 bases, with 15 bases between. CDR1 and CDR2 (germline): SGHRS, YFSETQ. The CDR3 DNA is TGCGCCAGCAGAGCCGGGAGTGGGAGCTCCTACAATGAGCAGTTCTTC. Protein: CASRAGSGSSYNEQFF.

This clonotype was seen a handful of times. The J gene is TRBJ2-7, the V gene TRBV29-1; D is unclear. CDR3 length: 13 amino acids. Germline CDR1 SQVTM, CDR2 ANQGSEA. The V end lost 4 bases, the J end lost 2 bases, and 12 bases lay between the germline ends. The CDR3 region is CSVAVRLTYEQYF. CDR3 nucleotides: TGCAGCGTTGCAGTGCGGCTAACCTACGAGCAGTACTTC.

In this sample, this clonotype turned up many times. The V and J genes are TRBV11-1 and TRBJ2-7; possible D gene TRBD2, 5 bases. Germline CDR1 is SGHAT and CDR2 is FQDESV (reference sequence). This CDR3 contains 14 residues. Trimming stripped 7 bases from V and 6 bases from J, with 19 bases between. CDR3 in DNA: TGTGCCAGCACCCCCCTGGCGGGTATCGCCGAGCAGTACTTC. As protein: CASTPLAGIAEQYF.

This sequence joins TRBV10-3 and TRBJ2-5; 7 bases agree with TRBD1. The junction had 4 bases not matched to a gene; V was cut back by 2 bases and J by 1 base. Germline loops: CDR1 ENHRY, CDR2 SYGVKD. The CDR3 runs 15 residues. CDR3: CAISEPGTVQETQYF. CDR3 nucleotide sequence: TGTGCCATCAGTGAGCCGGGGACAGTCCAAGAGACCCAGTACTTC.

The genes are TRBV5-1 and TRBJ2-1; a possible D gene is TRBD2 (7 bases). V was pared by 3 bases and J by 6 bases, with 16 bases between. Germline loops: CDR1 SGHRS, CDR2 YFSETQ. This CDR3 comprises 15 residues. The CDR3 DNA reads as TGCGCCAGCAGCTCCTTAAAGGGGGGGGGCAATGAGCAGTTCTTC. It codes for CASSSLKGGGNEQFF.

The V and J genes are TRBV12-3 or TRBV12-4 and TRBJ1-6, with TRBD1 identical over 8 bases. This CDR3 is built from 15 residues. Losses at the gene ends were 5 bases for V and 7 bases for J; bases not matched to a gene: 7. The CDR3 nucleotides are TGTGCCAGCAGTCCACAGGGGGAGTTAAATTCACCCCTCCACTTT. Amino acids: CASSPQGELNSPLHF.

The chain carries TRBV29-1 and TRBJ2-7; D might be TRBD1 (5 bases). The CDR3 covers 13 residues. Per germline, CDR1 SQVTM and CDR2 ANQGSEA. The germline V and J ends were trimmed by 4 bases and 4 bases, with 14 bases remaining between them. In nucleotides, the CDR3 is TGCAGCGTTGGCGGCAGGGATAGTTACGAGCAGTACTTC. Translation gives CSVGGRDSYEQYF.

This clonotype was observed at least ten times. The chain combines TRBV11-2 with TRBJ2-1; D not resolved. V shed 3 bases and J shed 5 bases, with 8 bases lying between them. In germline, CDR1 is SGHAT, CDR2 FQNNGV. CDR3 size: 13 residues. CDR3 nucleotide sequence: TGTGCCAGCAGCTTTCACTGGGACAATGAGCAGTTCTTC. Translation gives CASSFHWDNEQFF.

This clonotype was detected ten times or more. The rearrangement links TRBV28 to TRBJ1-2; D might be TRBD1 (5 bases). The CDR3 totals 15 residues. V was cut by 6 bases and J by 2 bases, with 16 bases left in between. Germline V gives CDR1 MDHEN, CDR2 SYDVKM. This chain's CDR3 is CASSYPQGWNYGYTF. As DNA, the CDR3 is TGTGCCAGCAGCTACCCTCAGGGTTGGAACTATGGCTACACCTTC.

The chain has TRBV3-1 and TRBJ1-5; 7 nucleotides align to TRBD1. The J segment lost 4 bases and the V segment lost 1 base, leaving 4 bases of the junction unmatched. Germline V gene lookup returns CDR1 LGHDT and CDR2 YNNKEL (reference sequence). This CDR3 has 15 amino acids. CDR3 sequence reads: CASSQGQGSNQPQHF. CDR3 in DNA: TGTGCCAGCAGCCAAGGACAGGGATCAAATCAGCCCCAGCATTTT.

This clonotype has ten or more counts. The chain recombines TRBV11-2 with TRBJ1-6; 11 bases line up with TRBD1. V was clipped by 0 bases and J by 9 bases; unmatched bases: 1. The V gene's germline CDR1 is SGHAT and CDR2 FQNNGV. The CDR3 runs 15 residues. The CDR3 sequence is CASSLEGTGGSPLHF. CDR3 DNA sequence: TGTGCCAGCAGCTTAGAGGGGACAGGGGGTTCACCCCTCCACTTT.

V and J are TRBV28 and TRBJ2-3, with 8 bases lining up with TRBD2. This CDR3 comprises 16 residues. In germline, CDR1 is MDHEN, CDR2 SYDVKM. The junction had 9 bases not matched to a gene; V was cut back by 2 bases and J by 5 bases. The CDR3 DNA is TGTGCCAGCAGTTTAGACAGTAGCGGGGTTTTAGATACGCAGTATTTT. Translation: CASSLDSSGVLDTQYF.

This clonotype was observed a few times. The V and J genes are TRBV20-1 and TRBJ2-5; TRBD1 matches 7 bases. Germline CDR1 DFQATT, CDR2 SNEGSKA (reference sequence). The CDR3 has 15 amino acids. V shed 6 bases, J shed 1 base, and the junction held 11 bases outside the gene matches. The CDR3 protein is CSAAPLGQLQETQYF. CDR3 DNA: TGCAGTGCGGCTCCATTGGGACAGCTCCAAGAGACCCAGTACTTC.

The CDR3: CASSERGRRSSSYEQYF. DNA for the CDR3: TGTGCCAGCAGTGAAAGAGGGCGACGGTCGAGCTCCTACGAGCAGTACTTC. This chain uses TRBV6-1 with TRBJ2-7, with D maybe TRBD2 (5 bases). Trimming left V 2 bases short and J 0 bases short, with 17 bases between. Germline CDR1 MNHNS, CDR2 SASEGT. The length of the CDR3 is 17 residues.

The chain links TRBV28 to TRBJ2-1, with 12 bases fitting TRBD2. Germline CDR1 is MDHEN and CDR2 is SYDVKM. The CDR3 consists of 17 residues. The trim removed 3 bases at V and 6 bases at J, leaving 9 bases unmatched. The CDR3: CASSFSRLAGETNEQFF. Here the CDR3 DNA reads TGTGCCAGCAGTTTCTCAAGACTAGCGGGAGAGACCAATGAGCAGTTCTTC.

This clonotype showed up many times. This rearrangement joins TRBV20-1 to TRBJ1-1; a weak D match, TRBD1 (6 bases). V dropped 6 bases and J dropped 3 bases, with 17 bases sitting between them. The CDR3 is made up of 14 amino acids. Germline V CDR1 and CDR2: DFQATT, SNEGSKA (reference sequence). CDR3 bases: TGCAGTGCCCCACAGGGAGATTGGGACACTGAAGCTTTCTTT. Translating gives CSAPQGDWDTEAFF.

This clonotype has a count of ten or more. The chain recombines TRBV12-3 or TRBV12-4 with TRBJ1-6; TRBD1 agrees at 9 bases. The V segment lost 5 bases and the J segment 10 bases; nucleotides outside the gene matches: 6. The CDR3 has 14 residues. Here the CDR3 DNA reads TGTGCCAGCAGTACCACAGGGGGCGGATCACCCCTCCACTTT. Protein product: CASSTTGGGSPLHF.

The chain employs TRBV28 and TRBJ2-4; 14 bases are a match to TRBD2. The germline V gene has CDR1 MDHEN and CDR2 SYDVKM. Unmatched junction bases numbered 7, after V lost 3 bases and J lost 0 bases. The CDR3 is 19 amino acids. The CDR3 sequence is CASSLTGTSGSLAKNIQYF. The CDR3 nucleotides are TGTGCCAGCAGTTTGACCGGGACTAGCGGGAGTCTAGCCAAAAACATTCAGTACTTC. Full variable domain (missing parts from reference TRBV28 and TRBJ2-4): DVKVTQSSRYLVKRTGEKVFLECVQDMDHENMFWYRQDPGLGLRLIYFSYDVKMKEKGDIPEGYSVSREKKERFSLILESASTNQTSMYLCASSLTGTSGSLAKNIQYFGAGTRLSVL.

The table lists this clonotype with many counts. This chain joins TRBV15 and TRBJ2-7; D gene unclear. V was clipped by 1 base and J by 6 bases, with 13 bases between them. The CDR3 length is 14 residues. CDR1 and CDR2 (germline): LNHNV, YYDKDF (reference sequence). This CDR3 reads CATSRGIEGGEQYF. The CDR3 DNA sequence: TGTGCCACCAGCAGAGGGATAGAAGGTGGCGAGCAGTACTTC.

This clonotype was counted a few times. The rearrangement links TRBV7-2 to TRBJ2-6; 10 nucleotides agree with TRBD2. The CDR3 runs to 18 residues. CDR1 is SGHTA and CDR2 is FQGNSA in the germline V gene. V lost 5 bases, J lost 0 bases, and 7 bases stayed unmatched. The CDR3 bases are TGTGCCAGCAGCCCGGGACTAGCGCGACACTCTGGGGCCAACGTCCTGACTTTC. Translated, it gives CASSPGLARHSGANVLTF.

This clonotype appeared many times. The chain joins TRBV7-2 to TRBJ2-2; tentatively, D is TRBD1 (5 bases). Trimming removed 2 bases at V and 6 bases at J, with 10 bases between. This CDR3 has 14 amino acids. The germline V gene encodes CDR1 SGHTA and CDR2 FQGNSA. Written as DNA, the CDR3 is TGTGCCAGCAGCTTAAGGCAGGGCCCCGGGGAGCTGTTTTTT. Encoded protein: CASSLRQGPGELFF.

In its sample, this clonotype was seen a few times. This chain links TRBV7-6 with TRBJ1-5; D unresolved. The CDR3 spans 13 residues. The V gene lost 0 bases and the J gene lost 6 bases, with 6 bases spanning the gap. In germline, CDR1 is SGHVS, CDR2 FNYEAQ. Here the CDR3 DNA reads TGTGCCAGCAGCTTAGCGAAGGGTCAGCCCCAGCATTTT. This encodes CASSLAKGQPQHF.

This clonotype turned up a few times. The V call is TRBV7-9, the J call TRBJ1-2; no reliable D call. There are 15 residues in the CDR3. Per germline, CDR1 SEHNR and CDR2 FQNEAQ (reference sequence). V shed 1 base and J shed 4 bases, with 13 bases lying between them. In DNA, the CDR3 is TGTGCCAGCAGCTTAGGTCTAGGAGGGTTCTATGGCTACACCTTC. It is translated as CASSLGLGGFYGYTF.

This clonotype has ten or more counts. This chain joins TRBV5-1 and TRBJ2-3, with D tentatively TRBD2 (5 bases). Trimming removed 0 bases from V and 3 bases from J, with 5 bases in between. Germline-derived CDR1 and CDR2 are SGHRS and YFSETQ. CDR3 size: 13 residues. The CDR3 is CASSLGRTDTQYF. DNA for the CDR3: TGCGCCAGCAGCTTGGGGAGGACAGATACGCAGTATTTT. Filled out from reference TRBV5-1 and TRBJ2-3, the complete variable domain reads KAGVTQTPRYLIKTRGQQVTLSCSPISGHRSVSWYQQTPGQGLQFLFEYFSETQRNKGNFPGRFSGRQFSNSRSEMNVSTLELGDSALYLCASSLGRTDTQYFGPGTRLTVL.

There are many counts of this clonotype. The V call is TRBV29-1, the J call TRBJ1-1; a weak D match, TRBD1 (5 bases). V lost 5 bases to trimming and J lost 10 bases, with 8 bases between them. The V gene's germline CDR1 is SQVTM and CDR2 ANQGSEA. CDR3 size: 9 residues. CDR3 amino acids: CSVTGGAFF. The CDR3 DNA is TGCAGCGTTACAGGCGGAGCTTTCTTT.

This clonotype was found a few times. This sequence joins TRBV10-3 and TRBJ1-5; D unclear. This CDR3 has 12 amino acids. Trimming shortened V by 4 bases and J by 6 bases, and 7 bases separated the two germline ends. Germline V gives CDR1 ENHRY, CDR2 SYGVKD. The CDR3 protein is CAISGNGQPQHF. CDR3 DNA sequence: TGTGCCATCAGTGGCAACGGTCAGCCCCAGCATTTT.